The 28 T cell receptor beta chains below come from one sample, sequenced in a study of human T cells and chemical hapten exposure. Time point in this sample: patch test 3, about 24 weeks after DPC sensitization. Treatment indicated: therapeutic diphenylcyclopropenone sensitization with weekly scalp DPC. TCRdb analysed the RACE reads with MiXCR anew, one entry per CDR3 protein. The sample includes around 200,000 distinct CDR3 sequences, 20% to 25% seen only once; the top ten take about 2.3%. This specimen was whole blood, taken in connection with sensitization to the hapten diphenylcyclopropenone (DPC). The receptors come from a middle-aged woman with alopecia areata. Some clones in this sample may be carry-over from other donors' samples.

This clonotype showed up just a few times. The rearrangement joins TRBV6-5 to TRBJ2-7; 7 nucleotides agree with TRBD1. Per the germline V gene, CDR1 is MNHEY and CDR2 is SVGAGI. CDR3 length: 14 residues. The V gene end was trimmed by 5 bases and the J gene end by 0 bases; junction bases not matched to a gene: 4. The CDR3 sequence: CASSGRDSSYEQYF. As DNA, the CDR3 is TGTGCCAGCAGTGGCCGGGACAGCTCCTACGAGCAGTACTTC.

The chain couples TRBV6-1 to TRBJ2-1; 15 nucleotides align to TRBD2. Germline values: CDR1 MNHNS, CDR2 SASEGT. The CDR3 sequence is 16 residues long. With 6 bases clipped from V and 7 bases from J, the junction kept 7 bases outside the gene matches. The CDR3 DNA reads as TGTGCCAGCAGAGGACTAGCGGGAGGGCCATGGAATGAGCAGTTCTTC. It codes for CASRGLAGGPWNEQFF.

The chain has TRBV24-1 and TRBJ2-3; 7 bases agree with TRBD1. The trim removed 2 bases at V and 5 bases at J, leaving 6 bases unmatched. Germline V gene lookup returns CDR1 KGHDR and CDR2 SFDVKD. The length of the CDR3 is 15 residues. The CDR3 loop is CATSDSTNRGDTQYF. CDR3 nucleotide sequence: TGTGCCACCAGTGATTCCACAAACAGGGGAGATACGCAGTATTTT.

The genes are TRBV7-9 and TRBJ1-3; tentative D call: TRBD1 (6 bases). The length of the CDR3 is 12 residues. V was shortened by 4 bases and J by 8 bases, with 9 bases between the two germline ends. CDR1 SEHNR and CDR2 FQNEAQ come from the germline V gene (reference sequence). The CDR3 is CASSSSGDTIYF. Written as DNA, the CDR3 is TGTGCCAGCAGCTCGTCAGGGGACACCATATATTTT.

This clonotype has more than one count but fewer than ten. The J gene is TRBJ2-2, the V gene TRBV24-1, with 11 bases identical to TRBD1. Germline V gene sequence: CDR1 KGHDR, CDR2 SFDVKD. CDR3 size: 13 residues. V was clipped by 7 bases and J by 6 bases; unmatched bases: 0. The CDR3 DNA reads TGTGCCACCAGGGGACAGGGGGCCGGGGAGCTGTTTTTT. Amino acid sequence: CATRGQGAGELFF.

This clonotype was observed a single time. The chain carries TRBV5-1 and TRBJ2-3; D is perhaps TRBD2 (5 bases). This CDR3 is built from 15 residues. CDR1 SGHRS and CDR2 YFSETQ come from the germline V gene. V gave up 4 bases and J gave up 7 bases, with 19 bases separating them. The DNA of the CDR3 is TGCGCCAGCAGCAGCTTGGGGTCCAGCGGAAATACGCAGTATTTT. Its protein product is CASSSLGSSGNTQYF.

The chain combines TRBV20-1 with TRBJ1-1; D not certain. The CDR3 covers 13 residues. CDR1 is DFQATT and CDR2 is SNEGSKA in the germline V gene (reference sequence). The ends were cut back, 6 bases at V and 1 base at J, with 12 bases in the middle. CDR3 coding DNA: TGCAGTGCCAATTCGGATGGGAACACTGAAGCTTTCTTT. Amino acids: CSANSDGNTEAFF.

CDR3 bases: TGTGCCAGCAGTTTCGGCAGGGGGCATCAGCCCCAGCATTTT. Translation: CASSFGRGHQPQHF. The chain carries TRBV27 and TRBJ1-5, with TRBD1 identical over 8 bases. CDR1 and CDR2 from the germline V gene are MNHEY and SMNVEV (reference sequence). The CDR3 is 14 residues long. Trimming at V came to 3 bases and at J to 5 bases, leaving 3 bases not matched to a gene.

The table lists this clonotype with a few counts. This chain links TRBV6-1 with TRBJ1-6; TRBD1 is a possible D gene (5 bases). The germline V gene has CDR1 MNHNS and CDR2 SASEGT. V lost 7 bases to trimming and J lost 7 bases, with 17 bases between them. The CDR3 is made up of 15 amino acids. The CDR3 coding sequence is TGTGCCAGCATCCCTATGCAGGGACCAAATTCACCCCTCCACTTT. Residues: CASIPMQGPNSPLHF.

This clonotype has a handful of counts. DNA of the CDR3: TGTGCCAGCAGTCCACGGGCGGTCGAGCAGTACTTC. This encodes CASSPRAVEQYF. This rearrangement joins TRBV12-3 or TRBV12-4 to TRBJ2-7, with D unresolved. The CDR3 covers 12 residues. Deletions cut 5 bases from V and 6 bases from J, with 11 bases between.

V gene TRBV27 combines with J gene TRBJ1-2, with TRBD1 matching 12 bases. This CDR3 has 14 residues. Germline lookup yields CDR1 MNHEY and CDR2 SMNVEV (reference sequence). J gave up 4 bases and V 6 bases, and 3 bases lay outside the gene matches. CDR3 in DNA: TGTGCCAGCAGGGGGACAGGGGGCTTCTATGGCTACACCTTC. The encoded protein is CASRGTGGFYGYTF.

This sequence joins TRBV29-1 and TRBJ1-5, with no clear D. Germline V gives CDR1 SQVTM, CDR2 ANQGSEA. Trimming removed 4 bases from V and 2 bases from J, with 12 bases in between. The CDR3 covers 14 residues. CDR3: CSVGAAAGNQPQHF. The DNA for the CDR3 is TGCAGCGTTGGTGCGGCGGCAGGCAATCAGCCCCAGCATTTT.

Worth noting for this clonotype: An end of the junction does not agree with germline; a read error may underlie this. The chain joins TRBV15 to TRBJ2-7; 9 nucleotides agree with TRBD2. The germline gives CDR1 LNHNV, CDR2 YYDKDF (reference sequence). The CDR3 sequence is 16 residues long. The CDR3 bases are TGTGACACCAGCAGAGCCGGGGCGGGAGGGCCCTACGAGCAGTACTTC. Protein sequence: CDTSRAGAGGPYEQYF. The full variable domain, in which reference TRBV15 and TRBJ2-7 provide the parts outside the CDR3, is DAMVIQNPRYQVTQFGKPVTLSCSQTLNHNVMYWYQQKSSQAPKLLFHYYDKDFNNEADTPDNFQSRRPNTSFCFLDIRSPGLGDTAMYLCDTSRAGAGGPYEQYFGPGTRLTVT.

The chain couples TRBV20-1 to TRBJ1-5; D possibly corresponds to TRBD1 (5 bases). The CDR3 covers 15 residues. Between the trimmed V and J ends, which lost 0 bases and 8 bases, there was a span of 17 bases. Germline CDR1 is DFQATT and CDR2 is SNEGSKA (reference sequence). The chain's CDR3 is CSARDSRGSGEPQHF. For the CDR3, the DNA is TGCAGTGCTAGAGATTCACGGGGTTCGGGGGAGCCCCAGCATTTT.

The J gene is TRBJ1-2, the V gene TRBV15, with 7 nucleotides matching TRBD1. There are 15 residues in the CDR3. Germline V gene data show CDR1 as LNHNV and CDR2 as YYDKDF (reference sequence). The ends lost 0 bases at V and 10 bases at J; junction bases unmatched: 11. The CDR3 region is CATSRDLETGDDYTF. The CDR3 coding sequence is TGTGCCACCAGCAGAGATCTCGAAACAGGGGATGACTACACCTTC.

This clonotype was seen at least ten times. The chain combines TRBV6-4 with TRBJ1-2, with D tentatively TRBD1 (5 bases). The germline V gene has CDR1 MRHNA and CDR2 SNTAGT. Trimming removed 0 bases from V and 8 bases from J, with 19 bases in between. The length of the CDR3 is 16 residues. CDR3 residues: CASSDSMSHGGVGYTF. DNA for the CDR3: TGTGCCAGCAGTGACTCGATGTCCCACGGAGGGGTCGGCTACACCTTC.

V and J are TRBV29-1 and TRBJ1-1; D gene unclear. CDR3 length: 12 amino acids. Trimming shortened V by 6 bases and J by 4 bases, and 12 bases separated the two germline ends. CDR1 SQVTM and CDR2 ANQGSEA come from the germline V gene. CDR3 DNA sequence: TGCAGCGTCATATTACCTTTCACTGAAGCTTTCTTT. Protein: CSVILPFTEAFF.

The chain employs TRBV3-1 and TRBJ2-7; 9 nucleotides line up with TRBD2. V dropped 3 bases and J dropped 2; count of bases not matched to a gene: 5. CDR3 size: 15 residues. Germline V CDR1 and CDR2: LGHDT, YNNKEL (reference sequence). The CDR3 DNA is TGTGCCAGCAGCCACTCTAGCGGGAAAACCTACGAGCAGTACTTC. Protein: CASSHSSGKTYEQYF.

This clonotype was observed a handful of times. The V and J genes are TRBV5-8 and TRBJ1-4; 7 nucleotides line up with TRBD1. The CDR3 has 15 amino acids. Looked up from germline, CDR1 is SGHTS and CDR2 is YDEGEE. The ends lost 1 base at V and 1 base at J; junction bases unmatched: 1. CDR3 region: CASSLRQGTNEKLFF. In DNA, the CDR3 is TGTGCCAGCAGCTTGCGACAGGGAACTAATGAAAAACTGTTTTTT. Filled out from reference TRBV5-8 and TRBJ1-4, the complete variable domain reads EAGVTQSPTHLIKTRGQQATLRCSPISGHTSVYWYQQALGLGLQFLLWYDEGEERNRGNFPPRFSGRQFPNYSSELNVNALELEDSALYLCASSLRQGTNEKLFFGSGTQLSVL.

This clonotype was found a few times. The J gene is TRBJ2-2, the V gene TRBV7-8; 9 bases fit TRBD1. J gave up 2 bases and V 2 bases, and 12 bases lay outside the gene matches. Germline loops: CDR1 SGHVS, CDR2 FQNEAQ. The CDR3 is 19 residues long. CDR3 nucleotides: TGTGCCAGCAGCTTAAAATTTCGGGGACAGGGAGGTAACACCGGGGAGCTGTTTTTT. It is translated as CASSLKFRGQGGNTGELFF. Full variable domain (rest looked up from reference TRBV7-8 and TRBJ2-2): GAGVSQSPRYKVAKRGQDVALRCDPISGHVSLFWYQQALGQGPEFLTYFQNEAQLDKSGLPSDRFFAERPEGSVSTLKIQRTQQEDSAVYLCASSLKFRGQGGNTGELFFGEGSRLTVL.

This clonotype has a handful of counts. V gene TRBV20-1 combines with J gene TRBJ2-3; perhaps D is TRBD1 or TRBD2 (5 bases each). Trimming left V 2 bases short and J 6 bases short, with 15 bases between. The CDR3 has 14 residues. Germline-derived CDR1 and CDR2 are DFQATT and SNEGSKA (reference sequence). CDR3 DNA sequence: TGCAGTGCTAGAAGGCCCCTAGGGACCGATACGCAGTATTTT. Protein: CSARRPLGTDTQYF.

V is TRBV5-1 and J is TRBJ2-7, with TRBD2 matching over 10 bases. The CDR3 covers 15 residues. CDR1 and CDR2 from the germline V gene are SGHRS and YFSETQ. J gave up 6 bases and V 0 bases, and 6 bases lay outside the gene matches. The CDR3 DNA sequence: TGCGCCAGCAGCTTGGAGGGACTAGCGACACGCGAGCAGTACTTC. Residues: CASSLEGLATREQYF.

The table lists this clonotype with a few counts. The rearrangement joins TRBV7-2 to TRBJ1-2; D remains unclear. Germline CDR1 SGHTA, CDR2 FQGNSA. V was clipped by 2 bases and J by 1 base, with 11 bases between them. The CDR3 runs to 15 residues. DNA of the CDR3: TGTGCCAGCAGCTTAATTGTTGACCGTAACTATGGCTACACCTTC. Translation gives CASSLIVDRNYGYTF.

This clonotype appeared once. This rearrangement joins TRBV7-9 to TRBJ2-1; no reliable D call. The germline V gene has CDR1 SEHNR and CDR2 FQNEAQ (reference sequence). CDR3 size: 15 residues. With 3 bases removed from V and 5 bases from J, the gap between germline ends came to 14 bases. The CDR3 DNA follows: TGTGCCAGCAGCTTGGGTTTTGGGGTCCACAATGAGCAGTTCTTC. Amino acid sequence: CASSLGFGVHNEQFF.

This rearrangement joins TRBV29-1 to TRBJ2-1; the D is unclear. Germline V gene lookup returns CDR1 SQVTM and CDR2 ANQGSEA. Trimming took off 3 bases at V and 0 bases at J, with 9 bases between the two ends. This CDR3 spans 14 amino acids. The DNA of the CDR3 is TGCAGCGTTGACAGCTTTAGCTCCTACAATGAGCAGTTCTTC. It encodes CSVDSFSSYNEQFF.

V and J are TRBV11-2 and TRBJ1-1, with a weak D call TRBD1 (6 bases). This CDR3 comprises 13 residues. V was clipped by 5 bases and J by 11 bases, with 18 bases between them. Per the germline V gene, CDR1 is SGHAT and CDR2 is FQNNGV. The CDR3 DNA follows: TGTGCCAGCAGCCTACAAAATGGGGGGGCGGCTTTCTTT. Amino acid sequence: CASSLQNGGAAFF.

The chain has TRBV7-9 and TRBJ2-7; the D gene is possibly TRBD1 (6 bases). Per the germline V gene, CDR1 is SEHNR and CDR2 is FQNEAQ (reference sequence). V lost 8 bases, J lost 2 bases, and 16 bases lay in between. This CDR3 is built from 14 residues. CDR3 nucleotides: TGTGCCAGCTCAGTTGGGGGCTACCCCTACGAGCAGTACTTC. The encoded protein is CASSVGGYPYEQYF.

This chain uses TRBV6-5 with TRBJ1-2; D is unclear. Trimming cost V 0 bases and J 10 bases, with 18 bases left between them. The CDR3 runs to 15 residues. Germline CDR1 is MNHEY and CDR2 is SVGAGI. CDR3 in amino acids: CASSYSRGTLSDYTF. The CDR3, as DNA: TGTGCCAGCAGTTACTCGAGAGGAACCTTATCAGACTACACCTTC.